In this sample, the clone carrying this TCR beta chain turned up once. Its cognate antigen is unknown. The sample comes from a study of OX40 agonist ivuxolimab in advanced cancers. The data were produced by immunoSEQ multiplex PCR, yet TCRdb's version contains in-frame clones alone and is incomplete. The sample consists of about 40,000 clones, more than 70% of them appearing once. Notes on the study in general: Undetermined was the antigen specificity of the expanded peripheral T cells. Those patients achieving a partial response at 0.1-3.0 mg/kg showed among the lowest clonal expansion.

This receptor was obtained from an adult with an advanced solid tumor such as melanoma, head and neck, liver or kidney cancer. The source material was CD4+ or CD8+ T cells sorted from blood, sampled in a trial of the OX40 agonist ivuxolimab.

The CDR3 region is CASSTIKGSWETQYF. The CDR3 bases are TGTGCCAGCAGTACCATCAAGGGCTCATGGGAGACCCAGTACTTC. This chain links TRBV27 with TRBJ2-5; no clear D. V was clipped by 5 bases and J by 5 bases, with 18 bases between them. This CDR3 spans 15 amino acids. Looked up from germline, CDR1 is MNHEY and CDR2 is SMNVEV (reference sequence).